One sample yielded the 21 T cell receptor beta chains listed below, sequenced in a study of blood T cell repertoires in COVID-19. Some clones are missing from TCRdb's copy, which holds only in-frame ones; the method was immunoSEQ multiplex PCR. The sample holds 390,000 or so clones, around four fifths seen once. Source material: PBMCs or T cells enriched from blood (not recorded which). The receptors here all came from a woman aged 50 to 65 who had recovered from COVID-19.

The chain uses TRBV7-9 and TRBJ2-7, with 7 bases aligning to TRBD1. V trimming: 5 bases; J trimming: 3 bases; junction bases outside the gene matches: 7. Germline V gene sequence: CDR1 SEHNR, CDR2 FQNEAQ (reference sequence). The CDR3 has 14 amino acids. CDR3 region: CASSPPGQLYEQYF. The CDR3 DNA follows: TGTGCCAGCAGCCCTCCGGGACAGCTCTACGAGCAGTACTTC.

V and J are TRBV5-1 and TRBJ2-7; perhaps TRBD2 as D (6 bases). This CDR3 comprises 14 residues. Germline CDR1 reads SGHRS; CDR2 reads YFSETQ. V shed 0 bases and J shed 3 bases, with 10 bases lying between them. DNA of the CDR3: TGCGCCAGCAGCTTGGGGACTAAGATCTACGAGCAGTACTTC. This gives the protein CASSLGTKIYEQYF.

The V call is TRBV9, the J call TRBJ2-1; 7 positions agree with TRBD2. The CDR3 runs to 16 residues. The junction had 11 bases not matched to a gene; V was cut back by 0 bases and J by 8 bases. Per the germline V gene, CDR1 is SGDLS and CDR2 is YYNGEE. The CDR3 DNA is TGTGCCAGCAGCGTAGGCGCGGGAGTATTGGGCGATGAGCAGTTCTTC. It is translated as CASSVGAGVLGDEQFF.

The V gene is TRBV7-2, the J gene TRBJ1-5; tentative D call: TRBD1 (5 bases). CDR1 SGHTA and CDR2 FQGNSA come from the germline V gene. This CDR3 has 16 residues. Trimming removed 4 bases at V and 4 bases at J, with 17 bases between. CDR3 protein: CASSSPQGGLNQPQHF. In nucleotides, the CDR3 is TGTGCCAGCAGCTCTCCTCAGGGAGGTTTAAATCAGCCCCAGCATTTT.

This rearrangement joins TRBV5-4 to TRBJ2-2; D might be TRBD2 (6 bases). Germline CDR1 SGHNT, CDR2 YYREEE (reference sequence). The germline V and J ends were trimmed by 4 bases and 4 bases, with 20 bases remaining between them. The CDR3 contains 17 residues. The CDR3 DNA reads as TGTGCCAGCAGCCCAAAGATGGAGGGAGGAGGCACCGGGGAGCTGTTTTTT. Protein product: CASSPKMEGGGTGELFF.

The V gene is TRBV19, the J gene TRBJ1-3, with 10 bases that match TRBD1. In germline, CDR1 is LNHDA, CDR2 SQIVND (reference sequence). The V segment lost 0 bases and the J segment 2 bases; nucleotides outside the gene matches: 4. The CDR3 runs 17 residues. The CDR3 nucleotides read TGTGCCAGTAGTATAGACCCTGGGACAGGGGCTGGAAACACCATATATTTT. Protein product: CASSIDPGTGAGNTIYF.

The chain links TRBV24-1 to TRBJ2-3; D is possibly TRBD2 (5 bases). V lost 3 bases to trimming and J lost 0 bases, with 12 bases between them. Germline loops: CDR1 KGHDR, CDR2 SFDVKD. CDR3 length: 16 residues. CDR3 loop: CATSDGRSASTDTQYF. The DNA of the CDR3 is TGTGCCACCAGTGATGGACGTAGCGCTAGCACAGATACGCAGTATTTT.

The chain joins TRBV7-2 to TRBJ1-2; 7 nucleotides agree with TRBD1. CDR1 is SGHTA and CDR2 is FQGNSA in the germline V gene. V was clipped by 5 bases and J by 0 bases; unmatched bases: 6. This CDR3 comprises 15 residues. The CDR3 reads CASSPGQVSNYGYTF. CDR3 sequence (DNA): TGTGCCAGCAGCCCTGGACAGGTCTCTAACTATGGCTACACCTTC. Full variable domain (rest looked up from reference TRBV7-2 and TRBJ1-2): GAGVSQSPSNKVTEKGKDVELRCDPISGHTALYWYRQSLGQGLEFLIYFQGNSAPDKSGLPSDRFSAERTGGSVSTLTIQRTQQEDSAVYLCASSPGQVSNYGYTFGSGTRLTVV.

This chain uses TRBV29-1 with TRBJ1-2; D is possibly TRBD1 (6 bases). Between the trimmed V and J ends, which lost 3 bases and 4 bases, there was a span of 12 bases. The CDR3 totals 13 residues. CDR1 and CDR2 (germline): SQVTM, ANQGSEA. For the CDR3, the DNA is TGCAGCGTTGATAGGGGGGGTAGCTATGGCTACACCTTC. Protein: CSVDRGGSYGYTF.

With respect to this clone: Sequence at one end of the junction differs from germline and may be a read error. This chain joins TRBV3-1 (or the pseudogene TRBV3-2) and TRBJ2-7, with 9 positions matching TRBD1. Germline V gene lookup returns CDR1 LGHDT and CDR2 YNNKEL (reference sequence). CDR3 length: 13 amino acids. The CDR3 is CASSPRTGVEEYF. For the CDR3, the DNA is TGTGCCAGCAGCCCCAGGACAGGGGTCGAGGAGTACTTC.

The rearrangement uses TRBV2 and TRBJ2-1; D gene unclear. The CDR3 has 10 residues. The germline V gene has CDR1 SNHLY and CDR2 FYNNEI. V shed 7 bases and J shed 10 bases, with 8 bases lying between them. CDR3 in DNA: TGTGCCAGCACAACAACCGAGCAGTTCTTC. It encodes CASTTTEQFF.

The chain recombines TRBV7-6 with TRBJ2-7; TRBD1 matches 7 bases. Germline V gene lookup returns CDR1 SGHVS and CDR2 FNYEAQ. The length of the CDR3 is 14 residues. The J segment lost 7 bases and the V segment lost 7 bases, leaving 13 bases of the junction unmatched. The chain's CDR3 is CASTYTGASGEQYF. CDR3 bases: TGTGCCAGCACGTATACAGGGGCCTCGGGGGAGCAGTACTTC.

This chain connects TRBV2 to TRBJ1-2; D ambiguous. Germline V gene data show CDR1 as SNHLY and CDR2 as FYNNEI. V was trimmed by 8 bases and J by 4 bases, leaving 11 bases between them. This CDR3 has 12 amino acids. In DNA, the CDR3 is TGTGCCAGCCTGGTGGTGGCCTATGGCTACACCTTC. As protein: CASLVVAYGYTF.

CDR3 region: CASSRGQGSYNEQFF. The CDR3 bases are TGCGCCAGCAGCCGGGGACAGGGATCCTACAATGAGCAGTTCTTC. The gene calls are TRBV5-1 and TRBJ2-1; 9 bases match TRBD1. The junction had 3 bases not matched to a gene; V was cut back by 4 bases and J by 1 base. Germline CDR1 reads SGHRS; CDR2 reads YFSETQ. The CDR3 sequence is 15 residues long.

The CDR3 sequence is CASSEKVSGAFF. The CDR3 DNA sequence: TGTGCCAGCAGCGAAAAAGTTTCAGGAGCTTTCTTT. The chain uses TRBV6-2 or TRBV6-3 and TRBJ1-1; D is unresolved. The CDR3 runs to 12 residues. The germline CDR1 and CDR2 sequences are MNHEY and SVGEGT. Trimming left V 6 bases short and J 10 bases short, with 15 bases between.

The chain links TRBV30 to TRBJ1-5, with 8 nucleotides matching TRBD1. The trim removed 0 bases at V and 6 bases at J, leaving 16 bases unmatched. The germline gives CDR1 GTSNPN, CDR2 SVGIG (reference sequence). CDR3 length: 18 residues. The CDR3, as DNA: TGTGCCTGGAGTGTACCCTTCACAGGACACAGGGGGACTCAGCCCCAGCATTTT. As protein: CAWSVPFTGHRGTQPQHF.

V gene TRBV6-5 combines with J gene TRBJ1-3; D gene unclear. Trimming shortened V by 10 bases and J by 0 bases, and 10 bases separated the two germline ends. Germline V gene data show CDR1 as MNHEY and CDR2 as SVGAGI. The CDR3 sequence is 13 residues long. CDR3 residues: CATYYVSGNTIYF. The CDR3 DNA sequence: TGTGCCACTTACTACGTCTCTGGAAACACCATATATTTT.

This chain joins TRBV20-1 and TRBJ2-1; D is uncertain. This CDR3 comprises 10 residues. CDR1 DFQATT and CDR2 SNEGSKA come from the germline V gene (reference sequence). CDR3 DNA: TGCAGCCCGGCTGGCGGTGAGCAGTTCTTC. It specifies CSPAGGEQFF.

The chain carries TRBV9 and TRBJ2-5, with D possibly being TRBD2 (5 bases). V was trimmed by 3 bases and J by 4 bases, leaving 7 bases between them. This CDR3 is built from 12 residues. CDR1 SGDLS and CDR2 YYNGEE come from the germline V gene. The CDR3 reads CASSDEGETQYF. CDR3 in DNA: TGTGCCAGCAGCGATGAGGGAGAGACCCAGTACTTC.

CDR3: CATSREQGSYEQYF. CDR3 nucleotides: TGTGCCACCAGCAGAGAACAGGGTTCCTACGAGCAGTACTTC. The rearrangement joins TRBV15 to TRBJ2-7, with D possibly TRBD1 on 6 matching bases. This CDR3 spans 14 amino acids. Trimming cost V 0 bases and J 1 base, with 7 bases left between them. Germline V gives CDR1 LNHNV, CDR2 YYDKDF (reference sequence).

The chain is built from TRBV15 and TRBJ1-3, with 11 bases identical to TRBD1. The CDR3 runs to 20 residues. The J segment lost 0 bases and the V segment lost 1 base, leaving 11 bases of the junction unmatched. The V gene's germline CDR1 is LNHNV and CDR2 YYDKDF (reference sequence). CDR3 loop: CATSRVVKWDRGYSGNTIYF. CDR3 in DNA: TGTGCCACCAGCAGAGTGGTTAAGTGGGACAGGGGGTACTCTGGAAACACCATATATTTT.